One and the same sample provided the 16 T cell receptor beta chains below, sequenced in a study of T cells after yellow fever vaccination. TCRdb called the 5' RACE reads again in MiXCR, with one record for every CDR3 protein. The sample has 500,000 to 650,000 distinct CDR3 sequences, 12% seen once; the top ten hold 15%. This material consisted of PBMCs, taken on the day of the yellow fever booster vaccination. The receptors come from a man aged 30 to 39 who received the YFV17D yellow fever vaccine.

The chain carries TRBV20-1 and TRBJ2-5; D is uncertain. The CDR3 covers 12 residues. Trimming took off 6 bases at V and 1 base at J, with 9 bases between the two ends. The V gene's germline CDR1 is DFQATT and CDR2 SNEGSKA (reference sequence). CDR3 amino acids: CSARNPQETQYF. The CDR3 nucleotides read TGCAGTGCGAGAAATCCCCAAGAGACCCAGTACTTC.

There are a few counts of this clonotype. The rearrangement uses TRBV7-9 and TRBJ2-1, with D unclear. In germline, CDR1 is SEHNR, CDR2 FQNEAQ (reference sequence). This CDR3 spans 11 amino acids. V lost 5 bases to trimming and J lost 10 bases, with 9 bases between them. The CDR3 nucleotides read TGTGCCAGCAGCGTACCTGGCGAGCAGTTCTTC. Its translation: CASSVPGEQFF.

V and J are TRBV27 and TRBJ1-3; D is unresolved. V gave up 4 bases and J gave up 3 bases, with 10 bases separating them. The CDR3 consists of 14 residues. Germline V gene data show CDR1 as MNHEY and CDR2 as SMNVEV (reference sequence). The CDR3 bases are TGTGCCAGCAGTTCGGCAGGAGGTGGAAACACCATATATTTT. Protein: CASSSAGGGNTIYF.

V gene TRBV7-8 combines with J gene TRBJ2-7; the D is unclear. Germline V gives CDR1 SGHVS, CDR2 FQNEAQ. This CDR3 comprises 14 residues. V shed 5 bases and J shed 9 bases, with 20 bases lying between them. The CDR3, as DNA: TGTGCCAGCAGCCCCCTGGGGATCACTCTGTTGCAGTACTTC. Its protein is CASSPLGITLLQYF.

Many counts were recorded for this clonotype. The chain combines TRBV9 with TRBJ1-1; the D is unclear. Between the trimmed V and J ends, which lost 1 base and 1 base, there was a span of 11 bases. The CDR3 is 15 amino acids. CDR1 and CDR2 from the germline V gene are SGDLS and YYNGEE. The CDR3 DNA reads as TGTGCCAGCAGCGTAACCCCGACCGAGAACACTGAAGCTTTCTTT. Protein: CASSVTPTENTEAFF. Drawing the rest from reference TRBV9 and TRBJ1-1, the complete variable domain is DSGVTQTPKHLITATGQRVTLRCSPRSGDLSVYWYQQSLDQGLQFLIQYYNGEERAKGNILERFSAQQFPDLHSELNLSSLELGDSALYFCASSVTPTENTEAFFGQGTRLTVV.

V gene TRBV20-1 combines with J gene TRBJ2-7; D unclear. V shed 5 bases and J shed 0 bases, with 8 bases lying between them. Germline V gives CDR1 DFQATT, CDR2 SNEGSKA (reference sequence). CDR3 length: 12 amino acids. The CDR3 protein is CSAARISYEQYF. DNA for the CDR3: TGCAGTGCTGCAAGGATCTCCTACGAGCAGTACTTC.

The chain carries TRBV6-2 or TRBV6-3 and TRBJ2-4; TRBD1 matches 7 bases. With V trimmed by 0 bases and J by 2 bases, 1 base remained unmatched. This CDR3 has 15 amino acids. Per germline, CDR1 MNHEY and CDR2 SVGEGT. The CDR3 DNA is TGTGCCAGCAGTTACTCGACAGGGTCCAAAAACATTCAGTACTTC. This codes for CASSYSTGSKNIQYF.

This clonotype was detected only a few times. The chain uses TRBV28 and TRBJ1-4, with D maybe TRBD1 (6 bases). CDR1 MDHEN and CDR2 SYDVKM come from the germline V gene. V gave up 5 bases and J gave up 8 bases, with 15 bases separating them. This CDR3 has 14 residues. For the CDR3, the DNA is TGTGCCAGCAGTACATCAGGGGTAGGCGAAAAACTGTTTTTT. It is translated as CASSTSGVGEKLFF.

V and J are TRBV18 and TRBJ2-5; possibly TRBD2 for D (6 bases). V was cut by 2 bases and J by 2 bases, with 12 bases left in between. There are 15 residues in the CDR3. In germline, CDR1 is KGHSH, CDR2 LQKENI. The CDR3 spells CASSPGDSGQETQYF. CDR3 sequence (DNA): TGTGCCAGCTCACCAGGTGACAGCGGGCAAGAGACCCAGTACTTC.

CDR3 DNA sequence: TGTGCCAGCAGTTACTCGAGTAGTAGTGAGCAGTACTTC. Protein sequence: CASSYSSSSEQYF. V and J are TRBV6-5 and TRBJ2-7; D not certain. The length of the CDR3 is 13 residues. V lost 0 bases, J lost 7 bases, and 10 bases lay in between. Germline V gives CDR1 MNHEY, CDR2 SVGAGI.

This clonotype was observed a handful of times. The CDR3 region has the DNA TGTGCCAGCAGCTCCGGGACAGGGGGCTCTGGCTACACCTTC. Translated, it gives CASSSGTGGSGYTF. The V and J genes are TRBV11-2 and TRBJ1-2; 12 positions agree with TRBD1. Per germline, CDR1 SGHAT and CDR2 FQNNGV. J gave up 7 bases and V 4 bases, and 4 bases lay outside the gene matches. CDR3 size: 14 residues.

This clonotype was detected only a few times. CDR3 nucleotide sequence: TGTGCCAGCAGTTTAGATCTAGGGAGCTCCTACAATGAGCAGTTCTTC. The encoded protein is CASSLDLGSSYNEQFF. V usage is TRBV12-3 or TRBV12-4 and J usage is TRBJ2-1; the D gene is possibly TRBD2 (5 bases). V dropped 1 base and J dropped 0 bases, with 10 bases sitting between them. This CDR3 is 16 amino acids long.

This clonotype was counted between two and nine times. The chain recombines TRBV19 with TRBJ2-5; D might be TRBD1 (7 bases). This CDR3 has 14 residues. Per germline, CDR1 LNHDA and CDR2 SQIVND (reference sequence). V gave up 5 bases and J gave up 6 bases, with 16 bases separating them. CDR3 in amino acids: CASSSRAGGKTQYF. CDR3 bases: TGTGCCAGTAGTTCCCGGGCAGGGGGGAAGACCCAGTACTTC.

The CDR3 DNA is TGCGCCAGCAGCCAAGGGAAGGGCAATGAGCAGTTCTTC. Residues: CASSQGKGNEQFF. The chain couples TRBV4-3 to TRBJ2-1; D is ambiguous. The V end lost 1 base, the J end lost 6 bases, and 7 bases lay between the germline ends. The CDR3 extends over 13 amino acids. Germline CDR1 reads LGHNA; CDR2 reads YSLEER.

This clonotype was seen more than once but under ten times. The rearrangement joins TRBV4-3 to TRBJ2-1; 10 bases are a match to TRBD2. Germline assignment: CDR1 LGHNA and CDR2 YSLEER. Trimming cost V 0 bases and J 2 bases; bases outside gene matches: 13. The CDR3 consists of 20 residues. DNA of the CDR3: TGCGCCAGCAGCCAAGATGGGCCAGGGCTGGGACTAGCGCCCTACAATGAGCAGTTCTTC. Encoded protein: CASSQDGPGLGLAPYNEQFF.

A few counts support this clonotype. V gene TRBV10-3 combines with J gene TRBJ2-7; 8 nucleotides agree with TRBD2. The germline CDR1 and CDR2 sequences are ENHRY and SYGVKD. J lost 3 bases, V lost 5 bases, and 12 bases had no gene match. This CDR3 has 16 amino acids. The CDR3 here is CAISSGVASGFYEQYF. The CDR3 DNA reads TGTGCCATCAGTAGCGGGGTGGCTAGCGGGTTCTACGAGCAGTACTTC.